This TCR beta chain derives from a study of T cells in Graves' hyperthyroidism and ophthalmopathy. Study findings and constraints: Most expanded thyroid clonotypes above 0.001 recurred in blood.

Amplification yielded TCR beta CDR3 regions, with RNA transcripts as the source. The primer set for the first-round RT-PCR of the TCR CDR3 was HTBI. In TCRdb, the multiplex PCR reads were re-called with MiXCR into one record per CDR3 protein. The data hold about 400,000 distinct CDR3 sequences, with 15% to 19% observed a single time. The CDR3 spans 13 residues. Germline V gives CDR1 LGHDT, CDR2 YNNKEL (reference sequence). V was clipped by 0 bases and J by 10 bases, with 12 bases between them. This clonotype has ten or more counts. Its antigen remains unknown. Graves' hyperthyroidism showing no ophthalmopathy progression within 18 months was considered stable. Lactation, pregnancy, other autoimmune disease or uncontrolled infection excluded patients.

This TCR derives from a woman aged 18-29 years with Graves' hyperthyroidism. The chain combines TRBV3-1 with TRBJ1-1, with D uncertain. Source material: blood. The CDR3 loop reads CASSQDSGNVAFF. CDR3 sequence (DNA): TGTGCCAGCAGCCAAGATTCTGGGAATGTAGCTTTCTTT. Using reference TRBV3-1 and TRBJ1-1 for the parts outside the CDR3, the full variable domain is DTAVSQTPKYLVTQMGNDKSIKCEQNLGHDTMYWYKQDSKKFLKIMFSYNNKELIINETVPNRFSPKSPDKAHLNLHINSLELGDSAVYFCASSQDSGNVAFFGQGTRLTVV.